This T cell receptor (beta chain) was profiled in a study of OX40 agonist ivuxolimab in advanced cancers. As concerns this clone: Antigen specificity is unknown.

The protocol was immunoSEQ multiplex PCR, while the TCRdb copy is restricted to in-frame clones and leaves out a portion. The sample contains tens of thousands of clones, 85% to 95% of which appear only once. Germline CDR1 MNHEY, CDR2 SMNVEV (reference sequence). The CDR3 totals 15 residues. The V end lost 5 bases, the J end lost 7 bases, and 21 bases lay between the germline ends. Broader study findings: Relative to CD4+, CD8+ T cells held more expanded clones on average.

This sequence was found in an adult with an advanced solid tumor such as melanoma, head and neck, liver or kidney cancer. This chain connects TRBV27 to TRBJ2-7, with D uncertain. The sample was CD4+ or CD8+ T cells sorted from blood, taken in a trial of the OX40 agonist ivuxolimab. CDR3 loop: CASSGLPQSSREQYF. CDR3 sequence (DNA): TGTGCCAGCAGTGGCTTACCACAATCCTCCCGGGAGCAGTACTTC.